The T cell receptor (beta chain) described here comes from a study of blood T cell repertoires in COVID-19. Overall study context: The United States, Italy and Spain were the sources of the acute and convalescent COVID-19 samples. Nucleic acid was either cDNA or gDNA, and it came from T cells, B-cell-depleted T cells, or PBMCs.

Clinical history reported by participants formed the basis on which cohorts were assigned. Germline V lookup: CDR1 GTSNPN, CDR2 SVGIG (reference sequence). The CDR3 is made up of 17 amino acids. V lost 1 base and J lost 0, with 15 bases in between. In the authors' workflow: Nucleated cell number was recorded as an estimate derived from reference gene primer amplification. TCRdb keeps only in-frame clones here, not all; method: immunoSEQ multiplex PCR. The DNA was the basis for D and trimming; V, J and clone size are from that table. The top ten clones hold approximately 1.2% of a sample with over 350,000 clones, about 88% of them seen once.

The rearrangement links TRBV30 to TRBJ2-2; no firm D call. Sample: PBMCs or T cells enriched from blood (not recorded which). The sequence derives from a woman in her late teens or twenties who had recovered from COVID-19. The chain's CDR3 is CAWSGVQRPSNTGELFF. The CDR3 nucleotides read TGTGCCTGGAGTGGGGTTCAGCGACCTTCGAACACCGGGGAGCTGTTTTTT.